Listed here are 13 T cell receptor beta chains from one sample, sequenced in a study of blood T cell repertoires in COVID-19. The data were produced by immunoSEQ multiplex PCR, yet TCRdb's version contains in-frame clones alone and is incomplete. The table shows about 150,000 clones, with approximately 80% occurring only once. Sequences were obtained from peripheral blood. Receptors originate from a woman aged 55-69 years with COVID-19, enrolled during active disease.

This clone occurred once. This sequence joins TRBV29-1 and TRBJ2-4, with D possibly matching TRBD1 (6 bases). The CDR3 covers 12 residues. The V and J ends lost 6 bases and 2 bases respectively, with 8 bases between them. Germline V gene sequence: CDR1 SQVTM, CDR2 ANQGSEA. DNA for the CDR3: TGCAGCGTCCAGGGGTCCAAAAACATTCAGTACTTC. Translating it yields CSVQGSKNIQYF.

The chain carries TRBV11-2 and TRBJ2-3, with TRBD1 identical over 8 bases. Germline V CDR1 and CDR2: SGHAT, FQNNGV. The junction had 11 bases not matched to a gene; V was cut back by 3 bases and J by 0 bases. The CDR3 is made up of 18 amino acids. CDR3 nucleotides: TGTGCCAGCAGCTTTAAAACAGGGGGGTGGGCTAGCACAGATACGCAGTATTTT. It is translated as CASSFKTGGWASTDTQYF.

The chain is built from TRBV19 and TRBJ2-1, with D possibly being TRBD2 (5 bases). The V gene lost 7 bases and the J gene lost 6 bases, with 13 bases spanning the gap. Germline lookup yields CDR1 LNHDA and CDR2 SQIVND (reference sequence). The CDR3 extends over 13 amino acids. The CDR3 region has the DNA TGTGCCAGTACTGGGCAGGCGGGCAATGAGCAGTTCTTC. This gives the protein CASTGQAGNEQFF.

This chain connects TRBV6-5 to TRBJ1-4; TRBD1 matches at 8 bases. The CDR3 is 15 residues long. CDR1 and CDR2 (germline): MNHEY, SVGAGI. J gave up 8 bases and V 2 bases, and 7 bases lay outside the gene matches. CDR3 sequence reads: CASSYRTGPGEKLFF. CDR3 bases: TGTGCCAGCAGTTACAGGACAGGGCCTGGAGAAAAACTGTTTTTT.

In this sample, this clone turned up a few times. Other DNA sequences within the sample encode an identical CDR3. CDR3 in amino acids: CASSSAGGGNTEAFF. DNA for the CDR3: TGTGCCAGCAGTTCGGCGGGAGGGGGGAACACTGAAGCTTTCTTT. The chain joins TRBV6-5 to TRBJ1-1, with a weak D call TRBD1 (6 bases). This CDR3 is 15 amino acids long. CDR1 and CDR2 (germline): MNHEY, SVGAGI. Trimming stripped 4 bases from V and 1 base from J, with 13 bases between.

The chain links TRBV27 to TRBJ1-5; 7 bases fit TRBD1. Germline V gene sequence: CDR1 MNHEY, CDR2 SMNVEV (reference sequence). This CDR3 contains 14 residues. The J segment lost 2 bases and the V segment lost 8 bases, leaving 6 bases of the junction unmatched. In DNA, the CDR3 is TGTGCCAGCCGGCTTCAGGGGGGCAATCAGCCCCAGCATTTT. Translating it yields CASRLQGGNQPQHF.

The V and J genes are TRBV6-4 and TRBJ1-2; TRBD1 matches 7 bases. CDR1 MRHNA and CDR2 SNTAGT come from the germline V gene. The CDR3 spans 15 residues. Unmatched junction bases numbered 9, after V lost 6 bases and J lost 2 bases. The CDR3 spells CASRPSEGANYGYTF. CDR3 DNA sequence: TGTGCCAGCAGACCCAGCGAGGGGGCCAACTATGGCTACACCTTC.

This clone has just one count. This sequence joins TRBV7-9 and TRBJ1-1; 9 bases fit TRBD1. Germline assignment: CDR1 SEHNR and CDR2 FQNEAQ (reference sequence). Germline trimming cut 4 bases from V and 6 bases from J; bases unmatched to any gene: 12. The CDR3 loop spans 16 amino acids. For the CDR3, the DNA is TGTGCCAGCAGCTATTACCGGGACAGGGTCTATTCTGAAGCTTTCTTT. It specifies CASSYYRDRVYSEAFF.

This chain joins TRBV19 and TRBJ1-5; no firm D call. V was trimmed by 9 bases and J by 1 base, leaving 10 bases between them. The CDR3 runs to 13 residues. Per germline, CDR1 LNHDA and CDR2 SQIVND (reference sequence). CDR3 sequence: CASAGVSNQPQHF. For the CDR3, the DNA is TGTGCCAGCGCCGGGGTCAGCAATCAGCCCCAGCATTTT. The full variable domain, rest sourced from reference TRBV19 and TRBJ1-5, is DGGITQSPKYLFRKEGQNVTLSCEQNLNHDAMYWYRQDPGQGLRLIYYSQIVNDFQKGDIAEGYSVSREKKESFPLTVTSAQKNPTAFYLCASAGVSNQPQHFGDGTRLSIL.

The chain uses TRBV5-4 and TRBJ2-2; maybe TRBD1 (6 bases). Germline V CDR1 and CDR2: SGHNT, YYREEE (reference sequence). This CDR3 comprises 14 residues. The V and J ends lost 5 bases and 0 bases respectively, with 8 bases between them. This CDR3 reads CASRGQSNTGELFF. The CDR3 DNA reads TGTGCCAGCAGAGGACAGTCGAACACCGGGGAGCTGTTTTTT.

The chain is built from TRBV5-1 and TRBJ1-1; 11 bases line up with TRBD1. CDR3 length equals 16 residues. V trimming: 2 bases; J trimming: 0 bases; junction bases outside the gene matches: 3. Germline loops: CDR1 SGHRS, CDR2 YFSETQ. CDR3 protein: CASSLGTGGMNTEAFF. The CDR3 DNA follows: TGCGCCAGCAGCTTAGGGACAGGGGGAATGAACACTGAAGCTTTCTTT.

The chain couples TRBV19 to TRBJ1-5; 10 nucleotides agree with TRBD1. The germline CDR1 and CDR2 sequences are LNHDA and SQIVND (reference sequence). Losses at the gene ends were 3 bases for V and 7 bases for J; bases not matched to a gene: 9. The CDR3 is 16 amino acids. The CDR3: CASSIGTGASRQPQHF. CDR3 in DNA: TGTGCCAGTAGTATCGGGACAGGGGCCTCAAGGCAGCCCCAGCATTTT.

There are a few counts of this clone. V is TRBV2 and J is TRBJ2-2; 7 bases agree with TRBD1. The CDR3 is 15 residues long. J was trimmed by 1 base and V by 3 bases; bases with no gene match: 2. The germline CDR1 and CDR2 sequences are SNHLY and FYNNEI. The CDR3 sequence: CASSDRQGNTGELFF. The CDR3 region has the DNA TGTGCCAGCAGTGATCGACAGGGGAACACCGGGGAGCTGTTTTTT.